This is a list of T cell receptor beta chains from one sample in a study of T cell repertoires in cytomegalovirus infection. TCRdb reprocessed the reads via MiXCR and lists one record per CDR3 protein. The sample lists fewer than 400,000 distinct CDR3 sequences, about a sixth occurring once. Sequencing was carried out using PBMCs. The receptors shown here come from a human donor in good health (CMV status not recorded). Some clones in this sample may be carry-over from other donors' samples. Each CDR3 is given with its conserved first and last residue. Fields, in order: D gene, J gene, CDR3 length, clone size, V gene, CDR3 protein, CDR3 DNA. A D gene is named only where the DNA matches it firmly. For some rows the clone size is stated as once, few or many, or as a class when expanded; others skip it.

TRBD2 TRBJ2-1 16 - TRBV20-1 CSARHFSGSSYNEQFF TGCAGTGCTAGACACTTTAGCGGGAGCTCCTACAATGAGCAGTTCTTC
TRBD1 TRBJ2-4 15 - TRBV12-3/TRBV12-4 CASSSQGLAKNIQYF TGTGCCAGCAGTTCACAGGGGCTAGCCAAAAACATTCAGTACTTC
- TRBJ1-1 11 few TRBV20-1 CSARVNTEAFF TGCAGTGCTAGGGTGAACACTGAAGCTTTCTTT
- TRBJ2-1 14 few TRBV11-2 CASSTVTGFNEQFF TGTGCCAGCAGCACCGTCACGGGGTTCAATGAGCAGTTCTTC
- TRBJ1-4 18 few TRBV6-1 CASSDTLLRTHGNEKLFF TGTGCCAGCAGTGACACCTTATTACGGACCCACGGTAATGAAAAACTGTTTTTT
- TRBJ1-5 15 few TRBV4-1 CASSQDALRGWPQHF TGCGCCAGCAGCCAAGACGCCCTTCGGGGCTGGCCCCAGCATTTT
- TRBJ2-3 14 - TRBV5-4 CASSRPGPADTQYF TGTGCCAGCAGCCGACCCGGGCCCGCAGATACGCAGTATTTT
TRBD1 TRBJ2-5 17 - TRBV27 CASSLFGNRGIEETQYF TGTGCCAGCAGTTTATTTGGGAACAGGGGCATTGAGGAGACCCAGTACTTC
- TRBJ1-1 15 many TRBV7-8 CASTPREASNTEAFF TGTGCCAGCACCCCAAGGGAGGCGTCGAACACTGAAGCTTTCTTT
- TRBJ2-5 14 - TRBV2 CASSGSYVGETQYF TGTGCCAGCAGTGGGAGTTACGTCGGTGAGACCCAGTACTTC
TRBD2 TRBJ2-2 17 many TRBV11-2 CASSLDSLAANTGELFF TGTGCCAGCAGCTTAGATTCCCTAGCGGCGAACACCGGGGAGCTGTTTTTT
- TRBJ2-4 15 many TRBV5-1 CASSPTVIAKNIQYF TGCGCCAGCAGCCCGACAGTGATAGCCAAAAACATTCAGTACTTC
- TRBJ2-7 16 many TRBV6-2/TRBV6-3 CASSYPDGTQIYEQYF TGTGCCAGCAGTTACCCCGACGGGACTCAAATCTACGAGCAGTACTTC
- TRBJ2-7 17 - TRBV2 CASSPGQRTSPFYEQYF TGTGCCAGCAGTCCTGGACAGCGGACTAGTCCCTTCTACGAGCAGTACTTC
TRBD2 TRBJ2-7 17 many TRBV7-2 CASSLRGSGLRPYEQYF TGTGCCAGCAGCTTAAGAGGGTCGGGACTACGTCCCTACGAGCAGTACTTC
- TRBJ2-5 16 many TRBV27 CASSPLRWGYQETQYF TGTGCCAGCAGTCCCCTGAGGTGGGGGTACCAAGAGACCCAGTACTTC
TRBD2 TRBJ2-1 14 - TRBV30 CAWSETSVYNEQFF TGTGCCTGGTCGGAGACTAGCGTCTACAATGAGCAGTTCTTC
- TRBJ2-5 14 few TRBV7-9 CASSLGGADPIQYF TGTGCCAGCAGCTTAGGGGGAGCGGACCCCATCCAGTACTTC
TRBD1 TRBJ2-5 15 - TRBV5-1 CASALDRWGRETQYF TGCGCCAGTGCCCTGGACAGGTGGGGGCGGGAGACCCAGTACTTC
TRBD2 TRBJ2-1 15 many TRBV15 CATSRGGSSYNEQFF TGTGCCACCAGCAGAGGCGGGAGCTCCTACAATGAGCAGTTCTTC
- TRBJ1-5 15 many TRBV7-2 CASSLSQHFNQPQHF TGTGCCAGCAGCTTATCACAGCACTTCAATCAGCCCCAGCATTTT
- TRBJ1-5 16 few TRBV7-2 CASSSPPGERARPQHF TGTGCCAGCAGTTCACCTCCAGGGGAGAGGGCTCGGCCCCAGCATTTT
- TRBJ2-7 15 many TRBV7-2 CASSLPTRQTEQQYF TGTGCCAGCAGCTTGCCTACCCGACAGACTGAACAGCAGTACTTC
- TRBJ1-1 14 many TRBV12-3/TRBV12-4 CASTTLEENTEAFF TGTGCCAGCACCACCCTTGAGGAGAACACTGAAGCTTTCTTT
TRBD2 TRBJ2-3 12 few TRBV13 CASTPQRGTQYF TGTGCCAGCACCCCGCAGCGGGGGACGCAGTATTTT
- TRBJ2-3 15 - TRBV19 CASSIDAGLQDTQYF TGTGCCAGCAGTATAGATGCGGGACTGCAAGATACGCAGTATTTT
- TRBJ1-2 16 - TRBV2 CASSELLGHTLGGYTF TGTGCCAGCAGTGAACTCCTCGGACACACGCTCGGTGGCTACACCTTC
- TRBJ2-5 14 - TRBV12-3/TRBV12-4 CASKARAIQETQYF TGTGCCAGCAAGGCCAGGGCTATCCAAGAGACCCAGTACTTC
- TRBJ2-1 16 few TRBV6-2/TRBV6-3 CASSYSRGAIDNEQFF TGTGCCAGCAGTTACTCCCGGGGGGCAATTGACAATGAGCAGTTCTTC
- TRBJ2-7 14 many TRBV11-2 CASSRGLGGYEQYF TGTGCCAGCAGCCGAGGGCTAGGGGGCTACGAGCAGTACTTC
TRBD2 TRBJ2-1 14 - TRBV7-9 CASSHGLAGAVKIF TGTGCCAGCAGCCACGGACTAGCGGGAGCGGTGAAGATCTTC
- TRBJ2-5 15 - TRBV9 CASSVETRDAETQYF TGTGCCAGCAGCGTAGAAACCCGGGATGCGGAGACCCAGTACTTC